A single sample is the source of the 26 T cell receptor beta chains below, sequenced in a study of blood T cells in healthy people across ages. A J-beta primer mix and a sample-barcoded 5' primer were used in a second PCR of about 6 to 12 cycles. TCRdb processed the 5' RACE reads anew with MiXCR; each CDR3 protein has one entry. The table records 700,000 to 800,000 distinct CDR3 sequences, approximately 43% of them present only once. The sample was blood. The receptors shown here come from a woman aged 60-75 years in good health.

The DNA for the CDR3 is TGTGCCAGCAGCCAAGATATCCCAGGGCCGGGGTCACCCCTCCACTTT. Its translation: CASSQDIPGPGSPLHF. The rearrangement joins TRBV3-1 to TRBJ1-6; TRBD1 is a possible D gene (5 bases). CDR3 size: 16 residues. With 0 bases removed from V and 10 bases from J, the gap between germline ends came to 16 bases. From germline, CDR1 is LGHDT and CDR2 YNNKEL (reference sequence).

The chain combines TRBV28 with TRBJ2-5, with TRBD2 matching over 9 bases. V gave up 2 bases and J gave up 4 bases; unmatched junction bases: 11. The CDR3 contains 17 residues. In germline, CDR1 is MDHEN, CDR2 SYDVKM. The CDR3 loop is CASSLPSGADYRETQYF. In DNA form, the CDR3 reads TGTGCCAGCAGTTTACCTAGCGGGGCAGACTACCGAGAGACCCAGTACTTC. The full variable domain, in which reference TRBV28 and TRBJ2-5 provide the parts outside the CDR3, is DVKVTQSSRYLVKRTGEKVFLECVQDMDHENMFWYRQDPGLGLRLIYFSYDVKMKEKGDIPEGYSVSREKKERFSLILESASTNQTSMYLCASSLPSGADYRETQYFGPGTRLLVL.

This clonotype appeared a few times. The chain combines TRBV3-1 with TRBJ2-5; D possibly uses TRBD1 or TRBD2 (5 bases each). Trimming removed 6 bases at V and 4 bases at J, with 12 bases between. The CDR3 sequence is 13 residues long. Per germline, CDR1 LGHDT and CDR2 YNNKEL (reference sequence). CDR3 DNA: TGTGCCAGCAGGACCCGGGACCGAGAGACCCAGTACTTC. Protein sequence: CASRTRDRETQYF.

About this clonotype itself: This clone may be a read error of a much larger clone one base away. The chain links TRBV7-3 to TRBJ2-1, with D perhaps matching TRBD1 (6 bases). CDR1 and CDR2 from the germline V gene are SGHTA and FQGTGA. The CDR3 spans 14 residues. CDR3 region: CASSLLDSDNGQFF. CDR3 DNA: TGTGCCAGCAGTCTCCTGGACAGCGACAATGGGCAGTTCTTC.

V is TRBV20-1 and J is TRBJ2-4; 12 bases agree with TRBD2. Germline V gene lookup returns CDR1 DFQATT and CDR2 SNEGSKA (reference sequence). This CDR3 is built from 14 residues. Trimming removed 8 bases from V and 13 bases from J; junction bases left unmatched: 15. The CDR3 DNA reads as TGCAGTACCCCTGAGACTAGCGGGAGCTTTGAGCAGTACTTC. This gives the protein CSTPETSGSFEQYF.

This chain connects TRBV18 to TRBJ2-7; possible D gene TRBD1, 7 bases. This CDR3 contains 14 residues. Germline-derived CDR1 and CDR2 are KGHSH and LQKENI. Trimming removed 3 bases at V and 8 bases at J, with 17 bases between. The CDR3: CASSPNQGGYKQYF. CDR3 sequence (DNA): TGTGCCAGCTCACCCAACCAGGGGGGATACAAGCAGTACTTC.

A few counts support this clonotype. The rearrangement joins TRBV30 to TRBJ2-4, with D unclear. The V gene's germline CDR1 is GTSNPN and CDR2 SVGIG (reference sequence). The CDR3 has 12 amino acids. Trimming took 3 bases from V and 13 from J, leaving 16 bases between them. CDR3 region: CAWRNGAPEQYF. The CDR3 DNA reads TGTGCCTGGAGGAACGGAGCTCCTGAGCAGTACTTC.

This clonotype was counted at least ten times. V usage is TRBV7-8 and J usage is TRBJ2-3; D remains unclear. V was clipped by 2 bases and J by 0 bases, with 15 bases between them. The CDR3 consists of 17 residues. From germline, CDR1 is SGHVS and CDR2 FQNEAQ. In DNA, the CDR3 is TGTGCCAGCAGCTTAAATGCAGACCTCTATAGCACAGATACGCAGTATTTT. Translating it yields CASSLNADLYSTDTQYF.

The table lists this clonotype with a few counts. The chain links TRBV7-2 to TRBJ1-4; 7 positions agree with TRBD1. The CDR3 consists of 13 residues. V lost 5 bases and J lost 7; bases outside the gene matches: 4. Germline CDR1 SGHTA, CDR2 FQGNSA. CDR3 DNA sequence: TGTGCCAGCAGCACCCGGACAGGTGAAAAACTGTTTTTT. Protein product: CASSTRTGEKLFF.

This clonotype occurred many times. The rearrangement links TRBV5-1 to TRBJ2-3; D uncertain. CDR1 SGHRS and CDR2 YFSETQ come from the germline V gene. The V end lost 0 bases, the J end lost 6 bases, and 8 bases lay between the germline ends. This CDR3 has 13 amino acids. CDR3 region: CASSLAEADTQYF. As DNA, the CDR3 is TGCGCCAGCAGCTTGGCCGAGGCGGATACGCAGTATTTT.

The chain recombines TRBV18 with TRBJ2-1; no reliable D call. Deletions cut 10 bases from V and 5 bases from J, with 15 bases between. This CDR3 region has 13 residues. The germline gives CDR1 KGHSH, CDR2 LQKENI. CDR3: CATRGGLDNEQFF. The CDR3 DNA follows: TGTGCCACCCGAGGTGGGCTCGACAATGAGCAGTTCTTC.

Remarks on this clonotype: A much more abundant neighbour one base away suggests this may be a read error. V and J are TRBV7-2 and TRBJ2-5; 9 bases match TRBD1. In germline, CDR1 is SGHTA, CDR2 FQGNSA. This CDR3 comprises 15 residues. Trimming cost V 2 bases and J 11 bases; bases outside gene matches: 12. CDR3 loop: CASSLLGTGTYKQYF. CDR3 nucleotide sequence: TGTGCCAGCAGCTTACTCGGGACAGGGACCTACAAGCAGTACTTC.

The chain combines TRBV4-1 with TRBJ1-2; the D is unclear. This CDR3 region has 15 residues. Between the trimmed V and J ends, which lost 0 bases and 8 bases, there was a span of 16 bases. The germline V gene encodes CDR1 MGHRA and CDR2 YSYEKL. Here the CDR3 reads CASSQDVSGGVGYTF. The CDR3 region has the DNA TGCGCCAGCAGCCAAGATGTGAGTGGAGGAGTCGGCTACACCTTC.

This clonotype was counted a single time. CDR3 protein: CASSLEALRGGTQYF. Here the CDR3 DNA reads TGCGCCAGCAGCTTGGAGGCGCTAAGAGGCGGGACCCAGTACTTC. The V call is TRBV5-1, the J call TRBJ2-7; D uncertain. The J call may be wrong; the DNA end is better matched by TRBJ2-5. This CDR3 is built from 15 residues. The germline CDR1 and CDR2 sequences are SGHRS and YFSETQ.

V gene TRBV12-3 or TRBV12-4 combines with J gene TRBJ2-3; 7 nucleotides match TRBD2. CDR3 length equals 16 residues. Unmatched junction bases numbered 12, after V lost 6 bases and J lost 3 bases. The CDR3 protein is CASSRGVDSQTDTQYF. The CDR3 region has the DNA TGTGCCAGCAGCCGGGGGGTGGATAGCCAAACAGATACGCAGTATTTT.

On this clonotype: One end of the junction is discordant with germline, which a read error may explain. The CDR3 sequence: CASSSANSHNEQFF. The DNA of the CDR3 is TGCGCCAGCAGCTCGGCAAACTCCCACAATGAGCAGTTCTTC. The genes are TRBV5-1 and TRBJ2-1; no reliable D call. CDR3 length: 14 residues. CDR1 and CDR2 (germline): SGHRS, YFSETQ.

This clonotype has just a few counts. The CDR3 loop reads CASSYSSSVDTQYF. CDR3 coding DNA: TGTGCCAGCAGTTACTCTTCATCGGTGGATACGCAGTATTTT. The chain is built from TRBV6-5 and TRBJ2-3; no definite D call. The CDR3 length is 14 residues. Trimming took 0 bases from V and 6 from J, leaving 10 bases between them. The germline V gene has CDR1 MNHEY and CDR2 SVGAGI.

V is TRBV7-2 and J is TRBJ2-7; 9 bases are a match to TRBD2. Unmatched junction bases numbered 3, after V lost 3 bases and J lost 3 bases. The germline gives CDR1 SGHTA, CDR2 FQGNSA. This CDR3 spans 14 amino acids. CDR3 in amino acids: CASSFSSGDYEQYF. The CDR3 nucleotides are TGTGCCAGCAGCTTTTCTAGCGGGGACTACGAGCAGTACTTC.

The V call is TRBV29-1, the J call TRBJ2-1; perhaps TRBD2 as D (6 bases). CDR1 and CDR2 (germline): SQVTM, ANQGSEA. V was shortened by 5 bases and J by 12 bases, with 11 bases between the two germline ends. The CDR3 loop spans 10 amino acids. Here the CDR3 reads CSVREIRQFF. The CDR3 DNA is TGCAGCGTTCGGGAGATACGGCAGTTCTTC.

J is TRBJ2-1 and V is TRBV12-3 or TRBV12-4; D possibly corresponds to TRBD2 (5 bases). CDR3 length equals 14 residues. V lost 6 bases and J 0 bases, leaving 9 bases between the germline ends. The CDR3 nucleotides are TGTGCCAGCAGGATAGAGGGCTCCTACAATGAGCAGTTCTTC. Amino acids: CASRIEGSYNEQFF.

V is TRBV9 and J is TRBJ2-1; 10 bases fit TRBD2. Germline CDR1 and CDR2: SGDLS and YYNGEE. The CDR3 has 15 amino acids. V was pared by 1 base and J by 8 bases, with 6 bases of the junction left unmatched. In DNA, the CDR3 is TGTGCCAGCAGCGTAATGGGACTAGCGACCCATGAGCAGTTCTTC. Protein: CASSVMGLATHEQFF.

The chain carries TRBV5-1 and TRBJ2-5; 10 nucleotides agree with TRBD2. This CDR3 is 17 amino acids long. The germline V gene has CDR1 SGHRS and CDR2 YFSETQ. J gave up 5 bases and V 0 bases, and 10 bases lay outside the gene matches. This chain's CDR3 is CASSLGIAGGREETQYF. Written as DNA, the CDR3 is TGCGCCAGCAGCTTGGGGATAGCGGGAGGTAGAGAGGAGACCCAGTACTTC.

This chain links TRBV27 with TRBJ1-4; D ambiguous. V dropped 8 bases and J dropped 4 bases, with 11 bases sitting between them. Germline V CDR1 and CDR2: MNHEY, SMNVEV (reference sequence). The CDR3 totals 13 residues. This CDR3 is CASSRRDNEKLFF. DNA for the CDR3: TGTGCCAGCTCCCGACGGGATAATGAAAAACTGTTTTTT.

The genes are TRBV4-2 and TRBJ2-1; tentatively, D is TRBD2 (5 bases). Trimming stripped 0 bases from V and 0 bases from J, with 9 bases between. CDR1 and CDR2 from the germline V gene are LGHNA and YNFKEQ. The CDR3 is 16 residues long. CDR3 amino acids: CASSQDSASSYNEQFF. The CDR3 DNA reads TGTGCCAGCAGCCAAGATAGCGCTAGCTCCTACAATGAGCAGTTCTTC.

The V call is TRBV7-9, the J call TRBJ1-2, with a tentative D call TRBD1 (6 bases). Germline V gives CDR1 SEHNR, CDR2 FQNEAQ (reference sequence). The V gene lost 1 base and the J gene lost 6 bases, with 9 bases spanning the gap. This CDR3 has 13 amino acids. CDR3 residues: CASSLVQGHGYTF. CDR3 in DNA: TGTGCCAGCAGCTTAGTACAGGGTCATGGCTACACCTTC.

CDR3 coding DNA: TGTGCCAGCACCCGGGAACAGGGCCAGTTCTTC. The encoded protein is CASTREQGQFF. The chain links TRBV7-9 to TRBJ2-1, with D perhaps TRBD1 (6 bases). The CDR3 consists of 11 residues. Trimming stripped 7 bases from V and 13 bases from J, with 14 bases between. CDR1 is SEHNR, CDR2 FQNEAQ, per germline (reference sequence).